This TCR beta chain was obtained from a study of CD8 T cells in Susac syndrome. Blood CD8+ and CD4+ T cells underwent high-throughput TCR beta sequencing. The multiple sclerosis controls consisted of treatment-naive patients with relapsing-remitting disease, either stable or active. The RNA input was about 0.5 to 1 ug, and it was reverse transcribed with random hexamers. TCRdb independently ran MiXCR on the immunoSEQ multiplex PCR reads; one entry per CDR3 protein. The table shows approximately 200,000 distinct CDR3 sequences, with about 90% occurring only once. This CDR3 spans 12 amino acids. Germline V lookup: CDR1 SQVTM, CDR2 ANQGSEA. V lost 7 bases and J lost 1, with 10 bases in between.

The sequencing sample was made of CD8+ T cells from PBMCs. This sequence originates from a human donor with multiple sclerosis. The chain combines TRBV29-1 with TRBJ1-1; D gene unclear. This CDR3 reads CSAIDGNTEAFF. The CDR3 DNA sequence: TGCAGCGCCATAGACGGGAACACTGAAGCTTTCTTT.